Shown below are 2 T cell receptor beta chains from a single sample sequenced in a study of T cell clones after liver transplantation. Clones were sequenced by immunoSEQ multiplex PCR, and TCRdb holds only the in-frame ones, with some missing. The sample consists of 50,000 to 60,000 clones, around 70% of them appearing once. Source: CD4+ T cells from blood, taken at the 22-month timepoint. The receptor set was obtained from a human patient who received a liver transplant. Among the T cells, some may be from the graft donor.

This clone was observed a single time. The chain links TRBV14 to TRBJ1-2; 7 bases are shared with TRBD1. Germline-derived CDR1 and CDR2 are SGHDN and FVKESK. CDR3 length: 13 residues. J was trimmed by 4 bases and V by 6 bases; bases with no gene match: 5. The CDR3 loop reads CASSSQGVYGYTF. The CDR3 DNA sequence: TGTGCCAGCAGTAGTCAGGGGGTCTATGGCTACACCTTC. The whole variable domain, remainder taken from reference TRBV14 and TRBJ1-2, is EAGVTQFPSHSVIEKGQTVTLRCDPISGHDNLYWYRRVMGKEIKFLLHFVKESKQDESGMPNNRFLAERTGGTYSTLKVQPAELEDSGVYFCASSSQGVYGYTFGSGTRLTVV.

The rearrangement joins TRBV10-3 to TRBJ1-5, with 7 bases aligning to TRBD1. The length of the CDR3 is 16 residues. Germline-derived CDR1 and CDR2 are ENHRY and SYGVKD. Germline trimming cut 3 bases from V and 1 base from J; bases unmatched to any gene: 6. Written as DNA, the CDR3 is TGTGCCATCAGTGATGAGGGGGCTGGCAGCAATCAGCCCCAGCATTTT. Amino acids: CAISDEGAGSNQPQHF.